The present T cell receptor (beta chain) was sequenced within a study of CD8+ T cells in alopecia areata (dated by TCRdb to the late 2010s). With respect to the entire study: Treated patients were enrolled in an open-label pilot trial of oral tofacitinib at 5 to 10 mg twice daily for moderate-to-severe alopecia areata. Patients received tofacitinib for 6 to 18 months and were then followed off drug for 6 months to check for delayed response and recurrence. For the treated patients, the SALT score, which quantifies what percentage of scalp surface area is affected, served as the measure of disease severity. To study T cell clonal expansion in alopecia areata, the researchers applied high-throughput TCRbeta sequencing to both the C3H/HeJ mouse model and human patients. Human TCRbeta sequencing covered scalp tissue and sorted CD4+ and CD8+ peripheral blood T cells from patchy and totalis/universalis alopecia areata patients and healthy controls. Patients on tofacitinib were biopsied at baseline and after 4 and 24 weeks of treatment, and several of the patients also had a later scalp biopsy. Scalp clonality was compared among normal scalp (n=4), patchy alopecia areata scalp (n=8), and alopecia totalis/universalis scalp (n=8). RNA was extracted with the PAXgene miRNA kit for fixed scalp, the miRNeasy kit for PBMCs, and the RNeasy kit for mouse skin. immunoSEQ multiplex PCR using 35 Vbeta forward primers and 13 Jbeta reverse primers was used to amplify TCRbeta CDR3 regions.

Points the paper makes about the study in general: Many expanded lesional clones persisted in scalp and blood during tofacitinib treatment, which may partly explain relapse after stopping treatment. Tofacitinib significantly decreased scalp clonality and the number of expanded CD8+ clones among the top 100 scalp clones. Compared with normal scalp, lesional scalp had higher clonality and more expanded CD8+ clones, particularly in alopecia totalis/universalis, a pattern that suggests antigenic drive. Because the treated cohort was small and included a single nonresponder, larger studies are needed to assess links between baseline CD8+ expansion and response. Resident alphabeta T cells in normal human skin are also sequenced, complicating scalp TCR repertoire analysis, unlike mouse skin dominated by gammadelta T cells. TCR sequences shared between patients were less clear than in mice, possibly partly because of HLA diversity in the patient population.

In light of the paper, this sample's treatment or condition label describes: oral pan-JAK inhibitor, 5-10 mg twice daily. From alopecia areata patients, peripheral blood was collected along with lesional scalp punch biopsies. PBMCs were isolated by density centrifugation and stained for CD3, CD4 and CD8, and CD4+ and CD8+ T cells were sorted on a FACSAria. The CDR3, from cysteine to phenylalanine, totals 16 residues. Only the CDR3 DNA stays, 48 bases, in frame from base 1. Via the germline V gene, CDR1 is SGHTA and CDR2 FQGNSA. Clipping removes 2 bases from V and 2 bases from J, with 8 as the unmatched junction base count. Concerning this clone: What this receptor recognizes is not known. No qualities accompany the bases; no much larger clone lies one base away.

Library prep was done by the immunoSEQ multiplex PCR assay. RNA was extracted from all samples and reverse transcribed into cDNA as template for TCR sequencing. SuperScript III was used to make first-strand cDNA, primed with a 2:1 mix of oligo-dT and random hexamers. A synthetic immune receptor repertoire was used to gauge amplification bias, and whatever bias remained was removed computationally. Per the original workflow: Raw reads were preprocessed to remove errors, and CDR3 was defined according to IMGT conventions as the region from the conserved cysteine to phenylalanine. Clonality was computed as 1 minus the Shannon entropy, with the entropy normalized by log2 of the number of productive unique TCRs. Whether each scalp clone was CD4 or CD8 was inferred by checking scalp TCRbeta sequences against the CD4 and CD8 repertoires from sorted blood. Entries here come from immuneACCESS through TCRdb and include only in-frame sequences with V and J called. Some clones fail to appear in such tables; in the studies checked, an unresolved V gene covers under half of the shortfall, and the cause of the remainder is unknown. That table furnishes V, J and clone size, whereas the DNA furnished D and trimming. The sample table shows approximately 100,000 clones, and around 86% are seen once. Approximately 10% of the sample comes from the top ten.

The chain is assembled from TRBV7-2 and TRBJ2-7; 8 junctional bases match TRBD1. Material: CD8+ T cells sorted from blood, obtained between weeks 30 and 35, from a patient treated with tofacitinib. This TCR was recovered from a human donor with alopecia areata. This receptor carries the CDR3 CASSLPFGQGTYEQYF. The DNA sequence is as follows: TGTGCCAGCAGCTTACCCTTCGGACAGGGTACCTACGAGCAGTACTTC.